This is a list of T cell receptor beta chains from one sample in a study of shared clonotypes between healthy human individuals. Sequencing used immunoSEQ multiplex PCR; TCRdb keeps in-frame clones, though not all of them. Of fewer than 1.4 million clones listed, 75% to 80% are singletons. The source material was memory CD4+ T cells from PBMCs. The receptors come from a man aged 18 to 30 in good health. Some clones in this sample may be carry-over from other donors' samples. Each CDR3 is given with its conserved first and last residue. Fields, in order: D gene, J gene, clone size, V gene, CDR3 protein, CDR3 DNA. A D gene is named only where the DNA matches it firmly. The size of a clone is reported for some rows only, either as once, few or many, or as a class for expanded clones.

d_call: TRBD2
j_call: TRBJ2-5
clone_size: -
v_call: TRBV18
cdr3_aa: CASSPSLAGGPETQYF
cdr3_nt: TGTGCCAGCTCACCTTCCTTAGCGGGAGGGCCAGAGACCCAGTACTTC

d_call: -
j_call: TRBJ1-5
clone_size: -
v_call: TRBV29-1
cdr3_aa: CSVYTGYSNQPQHF
cdr3_nt: TGCAGCGTTTATACAGGGTATAGCAATCAGCCCCAGCATTTT

d_call: TRBD1
j_call: TRBJ2-5
clone_size: -
v_call: TRBV28
cdr3_aa: CASRTGAAGKETQYF
cdr3_nt: TGTGCCAGCAGGACAGGGGCCGCTGGGAAAGAGACCCAGTACTTC

d_call: -
j_call: TRBJ2-1
clone_size: many
v_call: TRBV10-1
cdr3_aa: CASSVRDSIYNEQFF
cdr3_nt: TGCGCCAGCAGTGTCCGGGACTCGATCTACAATGAGCAGTTCTTC

d_call: TRBD2
j_call: TRBJ2-5
clone_size: -
v_call: TRBV15
cdr3_aa: CATTEGGYQETQYF
cdr3_nt: TGTGCCACCACGGAGGGAGGGTACCAAGAGACCCAGTACTTC

d_call: -
j_call: TRBJ2-6
clone_size: -
v_call: TRBV5-6
cdr3_aa: CASSLEPGANVLTF
cdr3_nt: TGTGCCAGCAGCTTGGAGCCTGGGGCCAACGTCCTGACTTTC

d_call: TRBD1
j_call: TRBJ2-5
clone_size: -
v_call: TRBV6-6
cdr3_aa: CASRRGQKETQYF
cdr3_nt: TGTGCCAGCAGAAGGGGACAGAAAGAGACCCAGTACTTC

d_call: TRBD1
j_call: TRBJ1-1
clone_size: -
v_call: TRBV7-9
cdr3_aa: CASSLKWTGSDNTEAFF
cdr3_nt: TGTGCCAGCAGCTTAAAGTGGACAGGCTCTGATAACACTGAAGCTTTCTTT

d_call: TRBD1
j_call: TRBJ2-2
clone_size: -
v_call: TRBV5-6
cdr3_aa: CASRRTGVRTGELFF
cdr3_nt: TGTGCCAGCAGACGGACAGGGGTACGCACCGGGGAGCTGTTTTTT

d_call: -
j_call: TRBJ1-4
clone_size: -
v_call: TRBV7-8
cdr3_aa: CASRPRTADYEKLFF
cdr3_nt: TGTGCCAGCAGACCCCGGACGGCCGATTATGAAAAGCTGTTTTTT

d_call: -
j_call: TRBJ2-3
clone_size: -
v_call: TRBV2
cdr3_aa: CASSDYAALSPQYF
cdr3_nt: TGTGCCAGCAGTGATTACGCGGCCCTTTCCCCGCAGTATTTT

d_call: -
j_call: TRBJ2-2
clone_size: -
v_call: TRBV7-3
cdr3_aa: CASSRRGTPTGELFF
cdr3_nt: TGTGCCAGCAGCCGTCGGGGGACCCCCACCGGGGAGCTGTTTTTT

d_call: -
j_call: TRBJ1-5
clone_size: -
v_call: TRBV7-2
cdr3_aa: CASSPTGPQPQHF
cdr3_nt: TGTGCCAGCAGCCCTACAGGGCCTCAGCCCCAGCATTTT

d_call: -
j_call: TRBJ2-1
clone_size: few
v_call: TRBV6-5
cdr3_aa: CASSYQGRIGNEQFF
cdr3_nt: TGTGCCAGCAGTTACCAGGGGCGCATTGGGAATGAGCAGTTCTTC

d_call: -
j_call: TRBJ2-3
clone_size: once
v_call: TRBV5-1
cdr3_aa: CASSLGADLTDTQYF
cdr3_nt: TGCGCCAGCAGCTTGGGAGCAGACCTCACAGATACGCAGTATTTT

d_call: -
j_call: TRBJ2-7
clone_size: few
v_call: TRBV28
cdr3_aa: CASTLGPYEQYF
cdr3_nt: TGTGCCAGCACCCTGGGCCCCTACGAGCAGTACTTC

d_call: -
j_call: TRBJ2-7
clone_size: -
v_call: TRBV7-6
cdr3_aa: CASSLEGQGPYEQYF
cdr3_nt: TGTGCCAGCAGCTTAGAAGGGCAGGGCCCCTACGAGCAGTACTTC

d_call: -
j_call: TRBJ1-2
clone_size: -
v_call: TRBV19
cdr3_aa: CASRRPYGYTF
cdr3_nt: TGTGCCAGCAGGAGACCCTATGGCTACACCTTC

d_call: TRBD1
j_call: TRBJ2-7
clone_size: many
v_call: TRBV28
cdr3_aa: CASSPPTGLSYEQYF
cdr3_nt: TGTGCCAGCAGTCCGCCGACAGGGCTCTCCTACGAGCAGTACTTC

d_call: -
j_call: TRBJ1-1
clone_size: -
v_call: TRBV7-3
cdr3_aa: CASSFRAGRNTEAFF
cdr3_nt: TGTGCCAGCAGCTTCCGTGCAGGCCGGAACACTGAAGCTTTCTTT

d_call: -
j_call: TRBJ1-2
clone_size: once
v_call: TRBV18
cdr3_aa: CASSPGGSGYGYTF
cdr3_nt: TGTGCCAGCTCACCAGGGGGTTCGGGCTATGGCTACACCTTC

d_call: -
j_call: TRBJ1-1
clone_size: -
v_call: TRBV5-1
cdr3_aa: CASSLEQGSRTTEAFF
cdr3_nt: TGCGCCAGCAGCTTGGAGCAGGGGAGTAGGACCACTGAAGCTTTCTTT

d_call: -
j_call: TRBJ1-1
clone_size: -
v_call: TRBV18
cdr3_aa: CASSVDRNTEAFF
cdr3_nt: TGTGCCAGCTCAGTTGACAGGAACACTGAAGCTTTCTTT

d_call: TRBD1
j_call: TRBJ2-7
clone_size: -
v_call: TRBV7-3
cdr3_aa: CASSLQGTPSEQYF
cdr3_nt: TGTGCCAGCAGCCTACAGGGGACCCCGAGCGAGCAGTACTTC

d_call: -
j_call: TRBJ2-7
clone_size: -
v_call: TRBV7-9
cdr3_aa: CASSPSGGKGYF
cdr3_nt: TGTGCCAGCAGCCCCTCCGGAGGAAAGGGGTACTTC

d_call: TRBD2
j_call: TRBJ2-1
clone_size: -
v_call: TRBV5-4
cdr3_aa: CASRTSGRAGRSSYNEQFF
cdr3_nt: TGTGCCAGCAGGACGAGCGGGAGGGCCGGACGAAGTTCCTACAATGAGCAGTTCTTC

d_call: TRBD1
j_call: TRBJ1-2
clone_size: medium-sized
v_call: TRBV9
cdr3_aa: CASSVAGQGHGYTF
cdr3_nt: TGTGCCAGCAGCGTAGCTGGACAGGGGCATGGCTACACCTTC

d_call: -
j_call: TRBJ2-3
clone_size: -
v_call: TRBV19
cdr3_aa: CASSIRFSTDTQYF
cdr3_nt: TGTGCCAGTAGTATACGGTTTAGCACAGATACGCAGTATTTT

d_call: -
j_call: TRBJ2-3
clone_size: -
v_call: TRBV7-3
cdr3_aa: CASSSAHTDTQYF
cdr3_nt: TGTGCCAGCAGCTCGGCCCACACAGATACGCAGTATTTT